The source of this T cell receptor beta chain is a study of blood T cell repertoires in COVID-19. Study as a whole: From the United States, Italy and Spain came samples of acute and convalescent COVID-19. T cells, B-cell-depleted T cells, or PBMCs supplied cDNA or gDNA.

CDR1 is SGHTA and CDR2 is FQGTGA in the germline V gene. The CDR3 has 16 residues. Trimming pared 5 bases from V and 4 bases from J, leaving 19 bases between. Source study methods: Reference gene primer amplification gave estimated nucleated cell counts. Here immunoSEQ multiplex PCR was the method, and the copy in TCRdb shows in-frame clones only, minus some. D and trimming were read from the DNA, whereas the V and J calls and clone size are those reported in that table. The table includes about 240,000 clones, roughly 86% detected once. This sequence joins TRBV7-3 and TRBJ2-3, with D possibly matching TRBD1 (6 bases). This receptor was identified in a man at least 80 years old with acute or convalescent COVID-19. The material sequenced was peripheral blood. In DNA form, the CDR3 reads TGTGCCAGCAGCAAAAGGGGGAACGGGAACCCAGATACGCAGTATTTT. Encoded protein: CASSKRGNGNPDTQYF.